This T cell receptor (beta chain) was obtained from a study of CD8 T cells in Susac syndrome. This CDR3 contains 16 residues. The germline V gene has CDR1 SQVTM and CDR2 ANQGSEA. V lost 3 bases and J lost 0, with 18 bases in between. Findings of the study overall: Clonal expansion was not seen in any Susac syndrome CD4+ T cell repertoire.

In this sample, this clonotype turned up once. Its antigen is currently unknown. Reverse transcription of about 0.5 to 1 ug RNA was carried out with random hexamers. TCRdb re-analysed the immunoSEQ multiplex PCR reads in MiXCR, keeping a single row per CDR3 protein. The sample shows 130,000 or so distinct CDR3 sequences, over 90% of them seen only once. Sequenced input: CD4+ T cells from PBMCs. The rearrangement joins TRBV29-1 to TRBJ2-7; a possible D gene is TRBD1 (6 bases). This TCR was sampled from a human donor with Susac syndrome. In nucleotides, the CDR3 is TGCAGCGTTGATCTTTCTTCGGTCAGGGGCTCCTACGAGCAGTACTTC. It yields the protein CSVDLSSVRGSYEQYF.